The text below deals with one TCR beta chain. Its antigen is as yet unknown. Profiled with immunoSEQ multiplex PCR; TCRdb holds only in-frame clones, not every one. Of around 2,000,000 clones listed, roughly 96% are singletons. The entry originates in a study of shared clonotypes between healthy human individuals. Whole-study context: Per donor, CD8 memory used one plate, CD8 naive used two, CD4 memory used three and CD4 naive used three. Study-level points and caveats: A small donor pool kept down the genetic and exposure-history diversity that was represented. Generally, naive subsets (rather than memory subsets) showed larger estimated richness.

After removal of 5 bases from V and 9 bases from J, the junction contained 7 bases not matched to a gene. The germline CDR1 and CDR2 sequences are GTSNPN and SVGIG (reference sequence). This CDR3 contains 13 residues. V is TRBV30 and J is TRBJ1-6; TRBD1 matches at 7 bases. The sequencing sample was made of naive CD4+ T cells sorted from blood. Subset in this sample: CD45RA+ positively selected. The TCR comes from a man aged 18-30 years in good health. The CDR3 protein is CAWVPGQSSPLHF. The CDR3 nucleotides are TGTGCCTGGGTCCCGGGACAGAGTTCACCCCTCCACTTT. Filled out from reference TRBV30 and TRBJ1-6, the complete variable domain reads SQTIHQWPATLVQPVGSPLSLECTVEGTSNPNLYWYRQAAGRGLQLLFYSVGIGQISSEVPQNLSASRPQDRQFILSSKKLLLSDSGFYLCAWVPGQSSPLHFGNGTRLTVT.